This T cell receptor beta chain was captured in a study of shared clonotypes between healthy human individuals. As for this clone: Antigen unknown.

Trimming removed 6 bases at V and 0 bases at J, with 6 bases between. Per the germline V gene, CDR1 is SEHNR and CDR2 is FQNEAQ (reference sequence). The CDR3 length is 14 residues. The data were produced by immunoSEQ multiplex PCR, yet TCRdb's version contains in-frame clones alone and is incomplete. The sample has approximately 980,000 clones, 76% seen once. Findings and caveats of the study: Sequencing of the sorted subsets was shown by rarefaction to be incomplete despite large depth.

This clonotype was obtained from a man between 18 and 29 years old in good health. This chain links TRBV7-9 with TRBJ2-6; no firm D call. Material: memory CD4+ T cells sorted from blood. The subset was: CD45RA-negative fraction. The CDR3 sequence is CASRTLSGANVLTF. CDR3 bases: TGTGCCAGCAGGACTCTCTCTGGGGCCAACGTCCTGACTTTC.